This entry lists 32 T cell receptor beta chains sequenced from one sample in a study of post-analysis software for immune sequencing data. For these TCRs, the target antigens are not known. Findings of the study overall: Patients had higher frequencies than controls of about five TRBV segments, including TRBV5-6, TRBV5-1 and TRBV20-1.

TCR beta cDNA libraries included unique molecular identifiers. One entry per CDR3 protein results from TCRdb running MiXCR on the PCR reads. This table holds hundreds of thousands of distinct CDR3 sequences, nearly 45% found once. Sequencing input: blood. The origin of the receptors is a girl between 5 and 17 years old with multiple sclerosis.

A few counts support this clonotype. J is TRBJ2-4 and V is TRBV10-3; the match to TRBD2 covers 10 bases. With V trimmed by 0 bases and J by 6 bases, 5 bases remained unmatched. The CDR3 contains 16 residues. Germline CDR1 reads ENHRY; CDR2 reads SYGVKD. The CDR3 DNA follows: TGTGCCATCAGTGAGTCGGCTAGCGGGAGACGAAACATTCAGTACTTC. Translated: CAISESASGRRNIQYF.

V is TRBV4-3 and J is TRBJ2-1; 11 nucleotides agree with TRBD2. The V and J ends lost 1 base and 13 bases, in that order; junction bases with no gene match: 15. Looked up from germline, CDR1 is LGHNA and CDR2 is YSLEER. The CDR3 runs 17 residues. The CDR3 DNA reads TGCGCCAGCAGCCAAGGTGCGGGTCTAGCGGGAGGTTCGGGACAGTTCTTC. This encodes CASSQGAGLAGGSGQFF.

This clonotype was found a few times. The V gene is TRBV7-2, the J gene TRBJ1-5; TRBD1 aligns across 7 bases. The CDR3 loop spans 16 amino acids. Germline CDR1 SGHTA, CDR2 FQGNSA. V lost 1 base and J lost 0; bases outside the gene matches: 3. CDR3 nucleotide sequence: TGTGCCAGCAGCTTAGAAGGGACAGTTAGCAATCAGCCCCAGCATTTT. Translation gives CASSLEGTVSNQPQHF.

The V call is TRBV20-1, the J call TRBJ2-3; possible D gene TRBD2, 6 bases. This CDR3 spans 13 amino acids. The germline gives CDR1 DFQATT, CDR2 SNEGSKA (reference sequence). Trimming took off 6 bases at V and 1 base at J, with 11 bases between the two ends. The CDR3 region is CSAPSAGTDTQYF. As DNA, the CDR3 is TGCAGTGCCCCTAGCGCTGGCACAGATACGCAGTATTTT.

The chain has TRBV28 and TRBJ1-6; 7 nucleotides agree with TRBD1. The CDR3 sequence is 15 residues long. Germline loops: CDR1 MDHEN, CDR2 SYDVKM. V dropped 5 bases and J dropped 7; count of bases not matched to a gene: 8. CDR3 residues: CASSPPGRGNSPLHF. The CDR3 DNA is TGTGCCAGCAGTCCCCCCGGCAGGGGGAATTCACCCCTCCACTTT.

This clonotype was counted only a few times. The rearrangement links TRBV9 to TRBJ2-4; TRBD1 might be the D (5 bases). V lost 0 bases, J lost 7 bases, and 14 bases lay in between. CDR1 SGDLS and CDR2 YYNGEE come from the germline V gene. This CDR3 is built from 15 residues. CDR3 loop: CASSVDPGYRNIQYF. In DNA, the CDR3 is TGTGCCAGCAGCGTAGATCCGGGCTACAGGAACATTCAGTACTTC.

The chain joins TRBV18 to TRBJ2-5; maybe TRBD2 (7 bases). The CDR3 is 15 residues long. Germline loops: CDR1 KGHSH, CDR2 LQKENI. Trimming cost V 3 bases and J 2 bases, with 13 bases left between them. This CDR3 reads CASSPPRGGQETQYF. In DNA form, the CDR3 reads TGTGCCAGCTCACCCCCAAGGGGGGGTCAAGAGACCCAGTACTTC.

V usage is TRBV5-1 and J usage is TRBJ2-7; D tentatively reads TRBD1 or TRBD2 (5 bases each). V was cut by 6 bases and J by 4 bases, with 17 bases left in between. CDR1 and CDR2 (germline): SGHRS, YFSETQ. The CDR3 runs 14 residues. Here the CDR3 reads CASMGDVSGYEQYF. In nucleotides, the CDR3 is TGCGCCAGCATGGGGGATGTGTCGGGATACGAGCAGTACTTC.

Worth noting for this clonotype: Germline and junction disagree at one end, which may indicate a read error. The chain combines TRBV7-2 with TRBJ2-1; D ambiguous. The CDR3 runs to 13 residues. Looked up from germline, CDR1 is SGHTA and CDR2 is FQGNSA. The CDR3 region has the DNA TGTGCCAGCAACTTAGTTGAGTTCAATGAGCAGTTCTTC. Amino acid sequence: CASNLVEFNEQFF.

This rearrangement joins TRBV20-1 to TRBJ2-3, with 8 bases matching TRBD2. The germline CDR1 and CDR2 sequences are DFQATT and SNEGSKA (reference sequence). The J segment lost 2 bases and the V segment lost 1 base, leaving 11 bases of the junction unmatched. The CDR3 has 17 residues. The DNA for the CDR3 is TGCAGTGCTAGAGGGTCCGAGCGGGAGAGAAACACAGATACGCAGTATTTT. Its protein is CSARGSERERNTDTQYF.

V is TRBV21-1 and J is TRBJ2-5. TRBV21-1 is labeled a pseudogene. The CDR3 extends over 13 amino acids. In nucleotides, the CDR3 is TGTGCCAGCAGCAACGGCTGTCAAGAGACCCAGTACTTC. Protein product: CASSNGCQETQYF.

The chain is built from TRBV12-3 or TRBV12-4 and TRBJ2-7; D ambiguous. V was clipped by 7 bases and J by 3 bases, with 10 bases between them. The CDR3 contains 12 residues. The CDR3 DNA is TGTGCCAGCACTTCGTCCCACTACGAGCAGTACTTC. As protein: CASTSSHYEQYF.

CDR3 amino acids: CASSRATSGSYADTQYF. DNA for the CDR3: TGTGCCAGCAGTAGGGCTACTAGCGGGAGTTATGCAGATACGCAGTATTTT. This chain uses TRBV28 with TRBJ2-3; TRBD2 agrees at 11 bases. The CDR3 contains 17 residues. Trimming removed 5 bases from V and 4 bases from J; junction bases left unmatched: 11. CDR1 is MDHEN and CDR2 is SYDVKM in the germline V gene.

This clonotype was recorded a few times. The chain uses TRBV25-1 and TRBJ1-1; 7 bases match TRBD1. Germline CDR1 reads MGHDK; CDR2 reads SYGVNS. V shed 3 bases and J 4 bases; nucleotides not matched to a gene: 11. The CDR3 covers 16 residues. In DNA form, the CDR3 reads TGTGCCAGCAGTGAGCAGGGGAAGGGGGCGGTCACTGAAGCTTTCTTT. It specifies CASSEQGKGAVTEAFF.

Here the CDR3 reads CSASELRDLYNEQFF. CDR3 bases: TGCAGTGCTAGTGAGTTGCGGGACCTCTACAATGAGCAGTTCTTC. The chain joins TRBV20-1 to TRBJ2-1, with a tentative D call TRBD2 (6 bases). Trimming stripped 3 bases from V and 3 bases from J, with 15 bases between. Germline V gives CDR1 DFQATT, CDR2 SNEGSKA (reference sequence). This CDR3 spans 15 amino acids.

For the CDR3, the DNA is TGTGCCAGCAGAAGCGGGACCGACAACACTGAAGCTTTCTTT. Amino acids: CASRSGTDNTEAFF. The chain couples TRBV28 to TRBJ1-1; D perhaps matches TRBD1 (5 bases). Trimming pared 6 bases from V and 2 bases from J, leaving 13 bases between. CDR3 length: 14 residues. Germline assignment: CDR1 MDHEN and CDR2 SYDVKM.

This clonotype was seen a few times. This chain joins TRBV27 and TRBJ2-1; possible D gene TRBD2, 6 bases. The CDR3 is 16 residues long. Germline V gene lookup returns CDR1 MNHEY and CDR2 SMNVEV (reference sequence). V lost 6 bases and J lost 6, with 21 bases in between. The CDR3 protein is CASSLTFLISGNEQFF. In DNA form, the CDR3 reads TGTGCCAGCAGCCTAACGTTTCTGATTAGCGGCAATGAGCAGTTCTTC.

For this clonotype: Mismatch with germline at one junction end may stem from a read error. This sequence joins TRBV12-3 or TRBV12-4 and TRBJ2-3; no clear D. CDR3 length equals 13 residues. This CDR3 reads CASSHPSTDAQYF. In DNA, the CDR3 is TGTGCCAGCAGTCACCCCAGCACAGATGCGCAATATTTT.

This clonotype has more than one count but fewer than ten. The rearrangement links TRBV29-1 to TRBJ2-1, with D hard to call. Deletions cut 3 bases from V and 10 bases from J, with 10 bases between. This CDR3 has 11 amino acids. The germline V gene has CDR1 SQVTM and CDR2 ANQGSEA. Here the CDR3 DNA reads TGCAGCGTTGACGAGGTAAACGAGCAGTTCTTC. The encoded protein is CSVDEVNEQFF.

A few counts support this clonotype. The V and J genes are TRBV29-1 and TRBJ2-6; no firm D call. Germline V CDR1 and CDR2: SQVTM, ANQGSEA. Deletions cut 3 bases from V and 2 bases from J, with 8 bases between. This CDR3 contains 14 residues. The CDR3, as DNA: TGCAGCGTTGAGGAAGGAGCTGGGGCCAACGTCCTGACTTTC. Translating gives CSVEEGAGANVLTF.

The V gene is TRBV18, the J gene TRBJ2-1, with 8 bases identical to TRBD1. Germline CDR1 is KGHSH and CDR2 is LQKENI. The CDR3 is 15 residues long. The J segment lost 4 bases and the V segment lost 5 bases, leaving 7 bases of the junction unmatched. Here the CDR3 reads CASSAGQGPYNEQFF. In DNA form, the CDR3 reads TGTGCCAGCTCAGCTGGACAGGGCCCTTACAATGAGCAGTTCTTC.

This rearrangement joins TRBV4-1 to TRBJ2-3, with 14 bases aligning to TRBD2. The CDR3 runs to 17 residues. V lost 0 bases to trimming and J lost 6 bases; unmatched junction nucleotides: 5. Germline assignment: CDR1 MGHRA and CDR2 YSYEKL. The CDR3 nucleotides are TGCGCCAGCAGCCAAGACTCCGGGACTAGCGGGAGCGATACGCAGTATTTT. Translating gives CASSQDSGTSGSDTQYF.

The chain couples TRBV25-1 to TRBJ1-4; unclear D gene. The CDR3 extends over 12 amino acids. Germline V gene sequence: CDR1 MGHDK, CDR2 SYGVNS. Trimming removed 7 bases at V and 6 bases at J, with 9 bases between. For the CDR3, the DNA is TGTGCCAGCAACTTCCCGGATGAAAAACTGTTTTTT. Residues: CASNFPDEKLFF.

The chain recombines TRBV7-9 with TRBJ2-5; D possibly corresponds to TRBD2 (5 bases). Germline V CDR1 and CDR2: SEHNR, FQNEAQ (reference sequence). The length of the CDR3 is 15 residues. With 1 base removed from V and 7 bases from J, the gap between germline ends came to 16 bases. The CDR3: CASSLDEGKGGTQYF. The CDR3 DNA is TGTGCCAGCAGCTTAGATGAAGGGAAAGGAGGGACCCAGTACTTC.

The chain carries TRBV5-1 and TRBJ2-1; D may match TRBD1 or TRBD2 (5 bases each). Trimming cost V 4 bases and J 9 bases, with 17 bases left between them. CDR3 length equals 14 residues. CDR1 is SGHRS, CDR2 YFSETQ, per germline. CDR3 coding DNA: TGCGCCAGCAGCATGGGACCAACCGGGGCTGAGCAGTTCTTC. Translated: CASSMGPTGAEQFF.

The count of this clonotype is one. An end of the junction differs from the germline gene, which may be a read error. The rearrangement links TRBV7-9 to TRBJ2-3; no definite D call. The CDR3 length is 16 residues. Germline CDR1 SEHNR, CDR2 FQNEAQ (reference sequence). DNA of the CDR3: TGTGCCAGCAGCTTAGGGGAAGGACGAGTAGGCGATACGCAATATTTT. Residues: CASSLGEGRVGDTQYF.

The rearrangement joins TRBV7-9 to TRBJ2-3; 7 nucleotides match TRBD1. J was trimmed by 2 bases and V by 4 bases; bases with no gene match: 6. The CDR3 has 15 residues. The germline gives CDR1 SEHNR, CDR2 FQNEAQ (reference sequence). The CDR3 region is CASSSSGTDTDTQYF. The CDR3 region has the DNA TGTGCCAGCAGCTCCTCCGGGACAGACACAGATACGCAGTATTTT.

This chain uses TRBV7-9 with TRBJ2-4; weak D call: TRBD1 (6 bases). From germline, CDR1 is SEHNR and CDR2 FQNEAQ (reference sequence). The length of the CDR3 is 16 residues. Trimming removed 5 bases at V and 0 bases at J, with 14 bases between. The CDR3 protein is CASSPRQELAKNIQYF. In DNA form, the CDR3 reads TGTGCCAGCAGCCCTCGACAGGAACTAGCCAAAAACATTCAGTACTTC.

The chain combines TRBV20-1 with TRBJ2-1, with 14 nucleotides matching TRBD2. Germline loops: CDR1 DFQATT, CDR2 SNEGSKA (reference sequence). This CDR3 has 16 residues. J was trimmed by 4 bases and V by 3 bases; bases with no gene match: 5. The CDR3 region is CSASGTSGSSYNEQFF. The CDR3 coding sequence is TGCAGTGCTAGTGGGACTAGCGGGAGCTCATACAATGAGCAGTTCTTC.

The chain recombines TRBV4-1 with TRBJ2-5; tentatively, D is TRBD1 or TRBD2 (5 bases each). The tail of the sequence fits TRBJ2-7 better, so the J call may be wrong. The CDR3 has 17 residues. Germline lookup yields CDR1 MGHRA and CDR2 YSYEKL. The CDR3 nucleotides are TGCGCCAGCAGCCAAGAGGGCTTCCGGGACGAAGCCTACGAGCAGTACTTC. Protein sequence: CASSQEGFRDEAYEQYF.

The V and J genes are TRBV28 and TRBJ2-7; TRBD1 is a possible D gene (6 bases). CDR3 length: 18 residues. The V and J ends lost 3 bases and 2 bases respectively, with 23 bases between them. Looked up from germline, CDR1 is MDHEN and CDR2 is SYDVKM. CDR3: CASSLFRGFAYNPYEQYF. The CDR3 coding sequence is TGTGCCAGCAGTTTGTTCAGGGGCTTCGCCTATAATCCCTACGAGCAGTACTTC.

This clonotype was picked up a small number of times. The chain is built from TRBV15 and TRBJ2-1, with a possible D match to TRBD2 (6 bases). The CDR3 length is 13 residues. Germline loops: CDR1 LNHNV, CDR2 YYDKDF (reference sequence). V dropped 0 bases and J dropped 9 bases, with 9 bases sitting between them. CDR3 region: CATSRDQEGEQFF. CDR3 DNA sequence: TGTGCCACCAGCAGAGATCAGGAGGGTGAGCAGTTCTTC.